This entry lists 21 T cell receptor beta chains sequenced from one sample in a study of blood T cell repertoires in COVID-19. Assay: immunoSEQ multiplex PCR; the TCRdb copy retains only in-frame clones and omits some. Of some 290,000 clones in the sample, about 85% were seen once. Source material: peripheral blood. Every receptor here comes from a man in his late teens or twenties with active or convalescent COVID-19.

CDR3 nucleotides: TGTGCCAGTAGTATATGGGACAGAAATCAGCCCCAGCATTTT. Protein sequence: CASSIWDRNQPQHF. J is TRBJ1-5 and V is TRBV19; 7 positions agree with TRBD1. Germline values: CDR1 LNHDA, CDR2 SQIVND (reference sequence). The trim removed 2 bases at V and 4 bases at J, leaving 2 bases unmatched. The CDR3 consists of 14 residues.

CDR3 nucleotides: TGTGCCATCAGTGAACGGGACAGCCCCACAGATACGCAGTATTTT. This sequence encodes CAISERDSPTDTQYF. The chain employs TRBV10-3 and TRBJ2-3, with 7 bases matching TRBD1. The CDR3 spans 15 residues. Trimming removed 3 bases from V and 2 bases from J; junction bases left unmatched: 5. Germline CDR1 is ENHRY and CDR2 is SYGVKD.

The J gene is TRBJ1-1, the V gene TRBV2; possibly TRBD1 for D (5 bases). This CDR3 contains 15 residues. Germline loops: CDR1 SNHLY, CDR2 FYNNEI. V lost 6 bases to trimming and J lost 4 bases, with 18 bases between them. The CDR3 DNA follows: TGTGCCAGCAGGATGCTGCCGGGGGAAAGCACTGAAGCTTTCTTT. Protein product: CASRMLPGESTEAFF.

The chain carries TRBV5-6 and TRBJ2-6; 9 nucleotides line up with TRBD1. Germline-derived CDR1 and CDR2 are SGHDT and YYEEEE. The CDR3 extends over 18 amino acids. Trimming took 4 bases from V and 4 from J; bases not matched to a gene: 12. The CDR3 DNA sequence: TGTGCCAGCAGCAATGCGGACAGGGGCCTAGGGGGGGCCAACGTCCTGACTTTC. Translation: CASSNADRGLGGANVLTF.

The CDR3, as DNA: TGTGCCAGTAGTATAATCAGTTCGACAGGGAAAAACATTCAGTACTTC. It encodes CASSIISSTGKNIQYF. The chain joins TRBV19 to TRBJ2-4, with 7 bases matching TRBD1. CDR3 length equals 16 residues. The V gene end was trimmed by 2 bases and the J gene end by 4 bases; junction bases not matched to a gene: 8. The V gene's germline CDR1 is LNHDA and CDR2 SQIVND (reference sequence).

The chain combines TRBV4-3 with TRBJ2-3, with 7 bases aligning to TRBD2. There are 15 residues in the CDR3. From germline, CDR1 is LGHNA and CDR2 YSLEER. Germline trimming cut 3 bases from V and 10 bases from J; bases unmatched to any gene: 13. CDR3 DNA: TGCGCCAGCAGCCATGGGGGGGGAACAAGGGCATCGCAGTATTTT. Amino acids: CASSHGGGTRASQYF.

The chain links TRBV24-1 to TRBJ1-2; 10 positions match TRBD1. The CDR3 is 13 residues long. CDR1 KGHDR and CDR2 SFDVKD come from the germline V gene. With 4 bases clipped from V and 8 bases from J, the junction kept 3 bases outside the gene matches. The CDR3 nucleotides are TGTGCCACCAGTGAGACAGGGGGCCGCGGCTACACCTTC. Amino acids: CATSETGGRGYTF.

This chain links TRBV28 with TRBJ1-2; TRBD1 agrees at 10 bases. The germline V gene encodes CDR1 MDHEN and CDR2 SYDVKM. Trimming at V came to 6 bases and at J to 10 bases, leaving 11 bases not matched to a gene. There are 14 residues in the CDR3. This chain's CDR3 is CASRTPGQGLLYTF. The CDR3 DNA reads TGTGCCAGCAGAACTCCGGGACAGGGGTTGCTCTACACCTTC.

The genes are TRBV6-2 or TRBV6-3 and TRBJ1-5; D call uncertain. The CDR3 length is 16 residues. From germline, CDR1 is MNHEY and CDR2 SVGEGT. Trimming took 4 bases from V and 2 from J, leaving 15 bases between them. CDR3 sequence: CASSSTKDYGNQPQHF. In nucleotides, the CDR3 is TGTGCCAGCAGTTCTACCAAGGACTACGGCAATCAGCCCCAGCATTTT.

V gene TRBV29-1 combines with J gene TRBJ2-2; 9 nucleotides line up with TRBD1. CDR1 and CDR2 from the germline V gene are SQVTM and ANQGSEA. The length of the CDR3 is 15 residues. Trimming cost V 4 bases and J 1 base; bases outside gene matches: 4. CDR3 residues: CSVGGQGGNTGELFF. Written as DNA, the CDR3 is TGCAGCGTTGGGGGACAGGGAGGGAACACCGGGGAGCTGTTTTTT.

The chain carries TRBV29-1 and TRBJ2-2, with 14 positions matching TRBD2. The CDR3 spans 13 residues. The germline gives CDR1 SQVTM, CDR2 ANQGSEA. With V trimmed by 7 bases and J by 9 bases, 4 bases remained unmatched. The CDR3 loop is CSGGLAGARELFF. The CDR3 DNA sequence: TGCAGCGGGGGACTAGCGGGAGCCAGGGAGCTGTTTTTT.

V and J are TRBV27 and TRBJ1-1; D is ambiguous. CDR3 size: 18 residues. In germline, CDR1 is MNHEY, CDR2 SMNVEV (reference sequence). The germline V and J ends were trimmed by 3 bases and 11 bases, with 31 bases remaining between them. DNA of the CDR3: TGTGCCAGCAGTTTTAGCCCGGACTCCACACGCGGATGGCCATGGGCTTTCTTT. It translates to CASSFSPDSTRGWPWAFF.

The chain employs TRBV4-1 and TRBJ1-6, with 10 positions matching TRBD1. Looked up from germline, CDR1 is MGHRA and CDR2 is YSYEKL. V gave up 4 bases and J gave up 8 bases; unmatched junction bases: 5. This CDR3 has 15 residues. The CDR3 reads CASSPLGTGDSPLHF. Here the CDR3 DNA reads TGCGCCAGCAGCCCCCTTGGGACAGGGGATTCACCCCTCCACTTT.

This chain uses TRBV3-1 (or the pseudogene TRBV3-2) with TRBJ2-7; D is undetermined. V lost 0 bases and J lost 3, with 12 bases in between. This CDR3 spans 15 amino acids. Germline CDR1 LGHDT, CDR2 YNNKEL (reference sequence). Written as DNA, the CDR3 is TGTGCCAGCAGCCAAGATCCCCGCTCAGACTACGAGCAGTACTTC. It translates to CASSQDPRSDYEQYF.

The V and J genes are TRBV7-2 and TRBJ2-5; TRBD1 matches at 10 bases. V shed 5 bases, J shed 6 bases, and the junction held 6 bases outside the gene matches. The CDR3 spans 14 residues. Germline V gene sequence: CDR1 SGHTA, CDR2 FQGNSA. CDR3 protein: CASSDRQGAKTQYF. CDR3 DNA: TGTGCCAGCAGCGACCGACAGGGGGCTAAGACCCAGTACTTC.

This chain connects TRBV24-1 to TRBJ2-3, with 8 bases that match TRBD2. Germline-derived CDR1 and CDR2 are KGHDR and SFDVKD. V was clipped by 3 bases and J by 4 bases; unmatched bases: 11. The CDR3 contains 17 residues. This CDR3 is CATSDHHSGKAADTQYF. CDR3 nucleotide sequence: TGTGCCACCAGTGATCACCATAGCGGGAAAGCAGCAGATACGCAGTATTTT.

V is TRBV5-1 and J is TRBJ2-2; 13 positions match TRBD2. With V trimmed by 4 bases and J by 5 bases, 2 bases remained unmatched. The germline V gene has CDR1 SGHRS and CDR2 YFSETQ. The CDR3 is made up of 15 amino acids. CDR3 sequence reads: CASSGTSGATGELFF. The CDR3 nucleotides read TGCGCCAGCAGCGGGACTAGCGGGGCGACCGGGGAGCTGTTTTTT.

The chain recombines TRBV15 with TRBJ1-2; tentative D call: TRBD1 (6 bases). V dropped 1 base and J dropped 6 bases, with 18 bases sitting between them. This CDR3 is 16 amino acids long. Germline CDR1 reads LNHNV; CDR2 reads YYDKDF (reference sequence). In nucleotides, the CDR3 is TGTGCCACCAGCAGAGGCCCAACCGGGACACCCGATGGCTACACCTTC. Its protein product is CATSRGPTGTPDGYTF.

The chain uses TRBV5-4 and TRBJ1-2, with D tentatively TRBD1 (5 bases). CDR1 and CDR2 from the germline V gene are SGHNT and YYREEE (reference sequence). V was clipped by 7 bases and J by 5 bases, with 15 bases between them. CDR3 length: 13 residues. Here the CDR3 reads CASGASGVYGYTF. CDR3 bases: TGTGCCAGCGGGGCCAGCGGGGTTTATGGCTACACCTTC.

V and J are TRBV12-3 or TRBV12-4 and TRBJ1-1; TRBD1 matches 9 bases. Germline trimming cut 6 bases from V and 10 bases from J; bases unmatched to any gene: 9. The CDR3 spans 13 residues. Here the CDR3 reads CASSPTGGHRAFF. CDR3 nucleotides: TGTGCCAGCAGCCCAACAGGGGGCCATAGAGCTTTCTTT.

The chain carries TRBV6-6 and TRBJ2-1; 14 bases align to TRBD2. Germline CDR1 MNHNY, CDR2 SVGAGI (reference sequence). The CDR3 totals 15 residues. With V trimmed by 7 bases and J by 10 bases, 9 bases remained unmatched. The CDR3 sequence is CASNPGLAGVGEQFF. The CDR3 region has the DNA TGTGCCAGCAATCCGGGACTAGCGGGAGTAGGGGAGCAGTTCTTC.